These 19 T cell receptor beta chains came from one sample sequenced in a study of OX40 agonist ivuxolimab in advanced cancers. The assay was immunoSEQ multiplex PCR, and TCRdb's table has in-frame clones only and misses some. This table has 80,000 to 100,000 clones, roughly 95% appearing once. Here the sequenced sample was CD4+ or CD8+ T cells sorted from blood, taken in a trial of the OX40 agonist ivuxolimab. The source is an adult with an advanced solid tumor such as melanoma, head and neck, liver or kidney cancer.

The rearrangement links TRBV18 to TRBJ2-3; unclear D gene. CDR3 size: 15 residues. V dropped 6 bases and J dropped 5 bases, with 18 bases sitting between them. The germline V gene encodes CDR1 KGHSH and CDR2 LQKENI. CDR3 bases: TGTGCCAGCTCCCCGGCCAGCCCTTCGGGAGATACGCAGTATTTT. Residues: CASSPASPSGDTQYF.

This chain joins TRBV2 and TRBJ1-2; D ambiguous. CDR1 is SNHLY and CDR2 is FYNNEI in the germline V gene. The CDR3 has 12 amino acids. The V end lost 6 bases, the J end lost 3 bases, and 8 bases lay between the germline ends. The DNA of the CDR3 is TGTGCCAGCAGGCCCGTGGACTATGGCTACACCTTC. Amino acids: CASRPVDYGYTF.

The CDR3 DNA reads as TGTGCCAGCAGCTTATCTTACGGAAACGCTGAAGCTTTCTTT. Protein product: CASSLSYGNAEAFF. V gene TRBV11-2 combines with J gene TRBJ1-1; D call uncertain. The V end lost 2 bases, the J end lost 6 bases, and 13 bases lay between the germline ends. The V gene's germline CDR1 is SGHAT and CDR2 FQNNGV. The CDR3 is 14 amino acids.

This chain connects TRBV9 to TRBJ2-2; D is unclear. In germline, CDR1 is SGDLS, CDR2 YYNGEE. The CDR3 sequence is 14 residues long. Trimming removed 4 bases from V and 0 bases from J, with 7 bases in between. DNA of the CDR3: TGTGCCAGCAGCCCTCGGGCGAACACCGGGGAGCTGTTTTTT. Encoded protein: CASSPRANTGELFF.

The rearrangement joins TRBV6-4 to TRBJ2-1, with 8 positions matching TRBD2. Losses at the gene ends were 3 bases for V and 7 bases for J; bases not matched to a gene: 23. This CDR3 region has 20 residues. Germline assignment: CDR1 MRHNA and CDR2 SNTAGT. The CDR3 loop is CASSEDDRAGGRRSLNEQFF. CDR3 DNA: TGTGCCAGCAGTGAGGATGATCGTGCGGGAGGAAGGCGCTCGTTGAATGAGCAGTTCTTC.

This chain connects TRBV10-3 to TRBJ2-7; the D gene is possibly TRBD1 (6 bases). Trimming stripped 7 bases from V and 4 bases from J, with 14 bases between. In germline, CDR1 is ENHRY, CDR2 SYGVKD. The CDR3 contains 13 residues. CDR3 nucleotides: TGTGCCATCACCCAAGGGGACACTTACGAGCAGTACTTC. Its protein product is CAITQGDTYEQYF.

This chain connects TRBV28 to TRBJ2-3; possibly TRBD2 for D (6 bases). This CDR3 comprises 13 residues. Trimming pared 8 bases from V and 2 bases from J, leaving 11 bases between. Germline loops: CDR1 MDHEN, CDR2 SYDVKM. CDR3 sequence reads: CASWDSNTDTQYF. The DNA of the CDR3 is TGTGCCAGCTGGGACTCCAACACAGATACGCAGTATTTT.

V and J are TRBV5-1 and TRBJ1-1; the D gene is possibly TRBD1 (6 bases). Trimming left V 5 bases short and J 1 base short, with 15 bases between. Per the germline V gene, CDR1 is SGHRS and CDR2 is YFSETQ. This CDR3 region has 15 residues. CDR3 sequence reads: CASRSTPGANTEAFF. The CDR3, as DNA: TGCGCCAGCAGATCAACTCCAGGGGCGAACACTGAAGCTTTCTTT. The complete variable domain, with remaining parts taken from reference TRBV5-1 and TRBJ1-1, reads KAGVTQTPRYLIKTRGQQVTLSCSPISGHRSVSWYQQTPGQGLQFLFEYFSETQRNKGNFPGRFSGRQFSNSRSEMNVSTLELGDSALYLCASRSTPGANTEAFFGQGTRLTVV.

The genes are TRBV18 and TRBJ2-7, with TRBD2 identical over 8 bases. This CDR3 has 14 residues. The V segment lost 6 bases and the J segment 3 bases; nucleotides outside the gene matches: 7. Per the germline V gene, CDR1 is KGHSH and CDR2 is LQKENI. This CDR3 reads CASSPGGSDYEQYF. The CDR3, as DNA: TGTGCCAGCTCTCCGGGGGGGTCCGACTACGAGCAGTACTTC. Full variable domain (outside the CDR3, taken from reference TRBV18 and TRBJ2-7): NAGVMQNPRHLVRRRGQEARLRCSPMKGHSHVYWYRQLPEEGLKFMVYLQKENIIDESGMPKERFSAEFPKEGPSILRIQQVVRGDSAAYFCASSPGGSDYEQYFGPGTRLTVT.

The chain is built from TRBV7-3 and TRBJ2-3; possibly TRBD2 for D (6 bases). Germline CDR1 and CDR2: SGHTA and FQGTGA. The CDR3 has 13 residues. V lost 6 bases, J lost 6 bases, and 13 bases lay in between. The CDR3 protein is CASSRSTRDTQYF. For the CDR3, the DNA is TGTGCCAGCAGTCGCTCGACTAGGGATACGCAGTATTTT. The variable domain in full, completed from reference TRBV7-3 and TRBJ2-3, reads GAGVSQTPSNKVTEKGKYVELRCDPISGHTALYWYRQSLGQGPEFLIYFQGTGAADDSGLPNDRFFAVRPEGSVSTLKIQRTERGDSAVYLCASSRSTRDTQYFGPGTRLTVL.

This rearrangement joins TRBV12-5 to TRBJ1-3, with TRBD1 as a possible D gene (6 bases). The CDR3 has 14 amino acids. The ends were cut back, 2 bases at V and 10 bases at J, with 15 bases in the middle. CDR1 is LGHNT and CDR2 is FRNRAP in the germline V gene. The DNA for the CDR3 is TGTGCTAGTGGTTTGTACGGACAGCTAAATACCATATATTTT. This codes for CASGLYGQLNTIYF.

CDR3 DNA sequence: TGTGCCAGCAGCTTAGGGGACAGGACTAATGAAAAACTGTTTTTT. Translation gives CASSLGDRTNEKLFF. V gene TRBV7-2 combines with J gene TRBJ1-4, with 8 bases lining up with TRBD1. Germline V gives CDR1 SGHTA, CDR2 FQGNSA. Trimming took 1 base from V and 2 from J; bases not matched to a gene: 0. The CDR3 runs 15 residues. The full variable domain, in which reference TRBV7-2 and TRBJ1-4 provide the parts outside the CDR3, is GAGVSQSPSNKVTEKGKDVELRCDPISGHTALYWYRQSLGQGLEFLIYFQGNSAPDKSGLPSDRFSAERTGGSVSTLTIQRTQQEDSAVYLCASSLGDRTNEKLFFGSGTQLSVL.

The chain carries TRBV29-1 and TRBJ2-1, with 14 bases aligning to TRBD2. The ends lost 7 bases at V and 3 bases at J; junction bases unmatched: 8. Germline V gene data show CDR1 as SQVTM and CDR2 as ANQGSEA. The CDR3 totals 16 residues. CDR3 nucleotide sequence: TGCAGCGCCGACGGGACTAGCGGGAGAGGCTACAATGAGCAGTTCTTC. The encoded protein is CSADGTSGRGYNEQFF.

The chain recombines TRBV4-3 with TRBJ2-5; 14 bases agree with TRBD2. The CDR3 is 17 residues long. The V gene's germline CDR1 is LGHNA and CDR2 YSLEER. Trimming cost V 0 bases and J 5 bases; bases outside gene matches: 5. CDR3 loop: CASSQESGLAGAETQYF. DNA of the CDR3: TGCGCCAGCAGCCAAGAATCGGGACTAGCGGGGGCGGAGACCCAGTACTTC.

J is TRBJ2-5 and V is TRBV7-3; TRBD1 matches at 7 bases. CDR3 size: 17 residues. Trimming cost V 4 bases and J 5 bases; bases outside gene matches: 16. Looked up from germline, CDR1 is SGHTA and CDR2 is FQGTGA. This CDR3 is CASSSSPLTGLGETQYF. CDR3 DNA: TGTGCCAGCAGCTCCTCCCCTCTGACAGGGTTGGGGGAGACCCAGTACTTC.

V usage is TRBV5-4 and J usage is TRBJ1-1, with TRBD1 matching 9 bases. CDR3 length: 15 residues. In germline, CDR1 is SGHNT, CDR2 YYREEE (reference sequence). Trimming took 4 bases from V and 1 from J; bases not matched to a gene: 5. The CDR3 is CASSPNRGRNTEAFF. The CDR3, as DNA: TGTGCCAGCAGCCCAAACAGGGGGCGGAACACTGAAGCTTTCTTT.

This clone appeared a single time. This chain connects TRBV25-1 to TRBJ1-2, with TRBD1 as a possible D gene (5 bases). CDR1 MGHDK and CDR2 SYGVNS come from the germline V gene. Trimming took 2 bases from V and 4 from J, leaving 11 bases between them. The CDR3 loop spans 14 amino acids. This chain's CDR3 is CASSEIGVLYGYTF. In nucleotides, the CDR3 is TGTGCCAGCAGTGAAATAGGGGTTCTCTATGGCTACACCTTC.

The rearrangement uses TRBV6-1 and TRBJ1-4, with 8 bases lining up with TRBD1. This CDR3 contains 14 residues. The V gene's germline CDR1 is MNHNS and CDR2 SASEGT. J was trimmed by 8 bases and V by 6 bases; bases with no gene match: 8. The CDR3 coding sequence is TGTGCCAGCAGGCTGACAGGGGCTGCGGAAAAACTGTTTTTT. This codes for CASRLTGAAEKLFF.

With respect to this clone: Relative to the germline gene, one junction end is altered; a read error may explain this. This rearrangement joins TRBV7-7 to TRBJ1-1; TRBD1 agrees at 8 bases. The CDR3 loop spans 13 amino acids. The germline gives CDR1 SSHAT, CDR2 FNYEAQ (reference sequence). DNA of the CDR3: TGTGCTAGCAGCCCCGGACAGGGTGCGAAAGCTTTCTTT. Translated, it gives CASSPGQGAKAFF. The variable domain in full, with the rest retrieved from reference TRBV7-7 and TRBJ1-1, is GAGVSQSPRYKVTKRGQDVTLRCDPISSHATLYWYQQALGQGPEFLTYFNYEAQPDKSGLPSDRFSAERPEGSISTLTIQRTEQRDSAMYRCASSPGQGAKAFFGQGTRLTVV.